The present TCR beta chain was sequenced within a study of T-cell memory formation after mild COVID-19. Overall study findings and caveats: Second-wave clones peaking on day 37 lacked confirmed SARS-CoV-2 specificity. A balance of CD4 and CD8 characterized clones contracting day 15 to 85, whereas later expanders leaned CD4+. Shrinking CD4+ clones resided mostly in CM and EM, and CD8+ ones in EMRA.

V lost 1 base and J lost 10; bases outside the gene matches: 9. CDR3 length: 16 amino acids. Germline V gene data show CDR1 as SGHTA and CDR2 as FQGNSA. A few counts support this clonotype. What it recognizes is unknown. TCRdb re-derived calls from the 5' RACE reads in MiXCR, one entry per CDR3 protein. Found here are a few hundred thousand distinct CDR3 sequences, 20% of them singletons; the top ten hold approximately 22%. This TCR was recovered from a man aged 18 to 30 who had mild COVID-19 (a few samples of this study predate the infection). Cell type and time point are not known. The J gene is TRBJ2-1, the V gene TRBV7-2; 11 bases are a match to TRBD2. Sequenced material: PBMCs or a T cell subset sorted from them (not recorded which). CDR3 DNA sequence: TGTGCCAGCAGCTTAGTCCCTAGCGGGGGGCCAAAGGAGCAGTTCTTC. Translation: CASSLVPSGGPKEQFF.